This T cell receptor beta chain was sequenced for a study of blood T cell repertoires in COVID-19. Overall study context: Material from acute and convalescent COVID-19 was sourced from the United States, Italy and Spain.

Study processing details: Scientists estimated how many nucleated cells there were by amplifying reference gene primers. The table came from immunoSEQ multiplex PCR; TCRdb's copy has only in-frame clones and leaves some out. That table furnishes V, J and clone size, whereas the DNA furnished D and trimming. Of 310,000 or so clones listed, 91% are singletons. The length of the CDR3 is 18 residues. Germline CDR1 reads SNHLY; CDR2 reads FYNNEI. Germline trimming cut 4 bases from V and 2 bases from J; bases unmatched to any gene: 6. Patients of the Seattle cohort, enrolled during active infection, were followed longitudinally. This clone was recorded once.

The chain is built from TRBV2 and TRBJ2-6; 12 bases line up with TRBD2. Sequencing was performed on peripheral blood. This clonotype originated in a woman in her thirties with COVID-19, enrolled during active disease. The CDR3 DNA reads TGTGCCAGCAGTGGGGGACTAGCGGGTTGGACTGGGGCCAACGTCCTGACTTTC. Encoded protein: CASSGGLAGWTGANVLTF.